This TCR beta chain stems from a study of CD8 T cells in Susac syndrome. The CDR3 is 13 residues long. Germline CDR1 and CDR2: SEHNR and FQNEAQ (reference sequence). V was trimmed by 4 bases and J by 13 bases, leaving 14 bases between them. CD8+ and CD4+ T cells taken from blood had their TCR beta sequenced. The multiple sclerosis controls, all treatment-naive patients, had relapsing-remitting disease that was stable or active. Random hexamers were used to reverse transcribe roughly 0.45 to 1 ug of RNA. Multiplex PCR with immunoSEQ amplified the TCR beta CDR3 across 54 Vbeta and 13 Jbeta. TCRdb itself ran the immunoSEQ multiplex PCR reads through MiXCR, one entry per CDR3 protein. Of 350,000 to 550,000 distinct CDR3 sequences listed, 75% to 90% are singletons.

The sequencing sample was made of CD8+ T cells from PBMCs. This sequence joins TRBV7-9 and TRBJ1-6; the D gene is possibly TRBD1 (5 bases). The receptor comes from a human donor with multiple sclerosis. This chain's CDR3 is CASSSGPAGPLHF. The CDR3 nucleotides are TGTGCCAGCAGCTCGGGACCGGCCGGGCCCCTCCACTTT.